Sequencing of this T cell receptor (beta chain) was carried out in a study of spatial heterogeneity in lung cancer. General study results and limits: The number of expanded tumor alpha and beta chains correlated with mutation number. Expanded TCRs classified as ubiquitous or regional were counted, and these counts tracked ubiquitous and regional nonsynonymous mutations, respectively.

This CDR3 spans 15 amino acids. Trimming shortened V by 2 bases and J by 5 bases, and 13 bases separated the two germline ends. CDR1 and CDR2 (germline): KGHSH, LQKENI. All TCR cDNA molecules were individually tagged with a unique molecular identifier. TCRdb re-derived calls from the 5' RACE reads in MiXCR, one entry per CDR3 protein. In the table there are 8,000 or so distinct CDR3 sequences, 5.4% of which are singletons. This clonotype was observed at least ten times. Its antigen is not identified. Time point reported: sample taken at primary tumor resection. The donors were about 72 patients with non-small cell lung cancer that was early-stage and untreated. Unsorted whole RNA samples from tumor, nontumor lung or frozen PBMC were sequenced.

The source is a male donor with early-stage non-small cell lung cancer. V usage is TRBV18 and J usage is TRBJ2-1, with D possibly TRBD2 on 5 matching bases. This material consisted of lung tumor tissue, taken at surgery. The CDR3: CASSPTAGGDNEQFF. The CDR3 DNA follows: TGTGCCAGCTCACCAACGGCGGGCGGAGACAATGAGCAGTTCTTC.